A selection of T cell receptor beta chains follows, all from one sample in a study of T-cell memory formation after mild COVID-19. Each CDR3 protein gets one entry after TCRdb re-called the 5' RACE reads with MiXCR. The sample yields approximately 500,000 distinct CDR3 sequences, around 25% seen once. The sample taken for sequencing was PBMCs or a T cell subset sorted from them (not recorded which). The source of these receptors is an adult woman who had mild COVID-19 (a few samples of this study predate the infection). Cell type and time point are not known. Both conserved end residues are part of each CDR3. Each record gives: V gene, J gene, clone size, D gene, CDR3 DNA, CDR3 protein. D genes are given only for firm matches. Clone size is stated in some rows and not others, as once, few, many or a class when expanded.

v_call: TRBV10-3; j_call: TRBJ2-7; clone_size: few; d_call: NA; cdr3_nt: TGTGCCATCAGGGCCGAGGAGGGGCCGACCTACGAGCAGTACTTC; cdr3_aa: CAIRAEEGPTYEQYF
v_call: TRBV7-3; j_call: TRBJ2-7; clone_size: few; d_call: NA; cdr3_nt: TGTGCCAGCAGCTTAAATGCCCTCACCTACGAGCAGTACTTC; cdr3_aa: CASSLNALTYEQYF
v_call: TRBV5-6; j_call: TRBJ1-2; clone_size: NA; d_call: TRBD1; cdr3_nt: TGTGCCAGCAGCGTCACAGGGGGCGCGTATGGCTACACCTTC; cdr3_aa: CASSVTGGAYGYTF
v_call: TRBV29-1; j_call: TRBJ1-1; clone_size: NA; d_call: TRBD1; cdr3_nt: TGCAGCGTCTCCCGGGACAGGGGTCTCACTGAAGCTTTCTTT; cdr3_aa: CSVSRDRGLTEAFF
v_call: TRBV20-1; j_call: TRBJ2-1; clone_size: NA; d_call: TRBD2; cdr3_nt: TGCAGTGCTAGAGTACCTAGCGGGAGCGATGAGCAGTTCTTC; cdr3_aa: CSARVPSGSDEQFF
v_call: TRBV20-1; j_call: TRBJ1-2; clone_size: few; d_call: NA; cdr3_nt: TGCAGTGCTCCGACAGTCTTGGGCTACACCTTC; cdr3_aa: CSAPTVLGYTF
v_call: TRBV5-1; j_call: TRBJ2-7; clone_size: NA; d_call: NA; cdr3_nt: TGCGCCAGCAGGGAGGGGGGGACCTACGAGCAGTACTTC; cdr3_aa: CASREGGTYEQYF
v_call: TRBV5-1; j_call: TRBJ2-3; clone_size: NA; d_call: NA; cdr3_nt: TGCGCCAGCAGCTCTTCGGACGGCACAGATACGCAGTATTTT; cdr3_aa: CASSSSDGTDTQYF
v_call: TRBV12-3/TRBV12-4; j_call: TRBJ2-1; clone_size: few; d_call: NA; cdr3_nt: TGTGCCAGCATGAGTGGAGTGAATGAGCAGTTCTTC; cdr3_aa: CASMSGVNEQFF
v_call: TRBV24-1; j_call: TRBJ1-2; clone_size: NA; d_call: TRBD1; cdr3_nt: TGTGCCACCAGTGATTACAGGGGAGGTGACTATGGCTACACCTTC; cdr3_aa: CATSDYRGGDYGYTF
v_call: TRBV10-3; j_call: TRBJ1-3; clone_size: NA; d_call: TRBD1; cdr3_nt: TGTGCCATCAGTCCTGGGGACAGTTCTGGAAACACCATATATTTT; cdr3_aa: CAISPGDSSGNTIYF
v_call: TRBV7-3; j_call: TRBJ2-4; clone_size: NA; d_call: NA; cdr3_nt: TGTGCCAGCAGCTCCCCGGCGGAAAACATTCAGTACTTC; cdr3_aa: CASSSPAENIQYF
v_call: TRBV7-8; j_call: TRBJ2-7; clone_size: few; d_call: NA; cdr3_nt: TGTGCCAGCAGCTCCGATGGACAGTACGGCTACGAGCAGTACTTC; cdr3_aa: CASSSDGQYGYEQYF
v_call: TRBV5-1; j_call: TRBJ2-7; clone_size: NA; d_call: NA; cdr3_nt: TGCGCCAGCAGAAGCAACCTGGGGCTAAACTACGAGCAGTACTTC; cdr3_aa: CASRSNLGLNYEQYF
v_call: TRBV30; j_call: TRBJ2-7; clone_size: NA; d_call: NA; cdr3_nt: TGTGCCTGGAGTGGGCTGGGCCGTAGCTCCTACGAGCAGTACTTC; cdr3_aa: CAWSGLGRSSYEQYF
v_call: TRBV15; j_call: TRBJ2-1; clone_size: NA; d_call: TRBD1; cdr3_nt: TGTGCCACCAGCAGAAACACAGGGGGTGGGAAGCAGTTCTTC; cdr3_aa: CATSRNTGGGKQFF
v_call: TRBV20-1; j_call: TRBJ2-3; clone_size: NA; d_call: NA; cdr3_nt: TGCAGTGCCCCTGACGGTCTCACAGATACGCAGTATTTT; cdr3_aa: CSAPDGLTDTQYF
v_call: TRBV4-2; j_call: TRBJ2-3; clone_size: few; d_call: TRBD2; cdr3_nt: TGTGCCAGCAGCCAAGACGCTAGCGGGATGACCACAGATACGCAGTATTTT; cdr3_aa: CASSQDASGMTTDTQYF
v_call: TRBV19; j_call: TRBJ1-3; clone_size: NA; d_call: NA; cdr3_nt: TGTGCCAGTAGACAACACTCTGGAAACACCATATATTTT; cdr3_aa: CASRQHSGNTIYF
v_call: TRBV6-1; j_call: TRBJ1-1; clone_size: NA; d_call: NA; cdr3_nt: TGTGCCAGCACCGACAATTCTAGGAACACTGAAGCTTTCTTT; cdr3_aa: CASTDNSRNTEAFF
v_call: TRBV7-8; j_call: TRBJ2-2; clone_size: NA; d_call: TRBD2; cdr3_nt: TGTGCCAGCAGCCTGATAGAGGGCGGGGCTAGCGGATACACCGGGGAGCTGTTTTTT; cdr3_aa: CASSLIEGGASGYTGELFF
v_call: TRBV5-1; j_call: TRBJ2-3; clone_size: NA; d_call: NA; cdr3_nt: TGCGCCAGCATCGCGGAAGCCCCGCCGGATACGCAGTATTTT; cdr3_aa: CASIAEAPPDTQYF
v_call: TRBV5-6; j_call: TRBJ2-5; clone_size: NA; d_call: TRBD1; cdr3_nt: TGTGCCAGCAGCACCGGGACAGGGGGCTCAGAGACCCAGTACTTC; cdr3_aa: CASSTGTGGSETQYF
v_call: TRBV4-2; j_call: TRBJ2-5; clone_size: few; d_call: TRBD1; cdr3_nt: TGTGCCAGCAGAAGGGTCGGGACAGGGGATGGGGTCCAAGAGACCCAGTACTTC; cdr3_aa: CASRRVGTGDGVQETQYF
v_call: TRBV7-9; j_call: TRBJ2-5; clone_size: NA; d_call: NA; cdr3_nt: TGTGCCAGCAGCTTTCGACAGTACCAAGAGACCCAGTACTTC; cdr3_aa: CASSFRQYQETQYF
v_call: TRBV9; j_call: TRBJ2-7; clone_size: NA; d_call: NA; cdr3_nt: TGTGCCAGCAGCGGCCGGGACGGGAGATCCTACGAGCAGTACTTC; cdr3_aa: CASSGRDGRSYEQYF
v_call: TRBV29-1; j_call: TRBJ2-3; clone_size: NA; d_call: TRBD1; cdr3_nt: TGCAGCGTTGATAAGCGGACAGGGATATCAGATACGCAGTATTTT; cdr3_aa: CSVDKRTGISDTQYF
v_call: TRBV20-1; j_call: TRBJ2-7; clone_size: NA; d_call: NA; cdr3_nt: TGCACGGGGGAATACGGCTACGAGCAGTACTTC; cdr3_aa: CTGEYGYEQYF
v_call: TRBV24-1; j_call: TRBJ2-1; clone_size: few; d_call: NA; cdr3_nt: TGTGCCACCAGTGGCCTGGGACTGGGGCTATACAATGAGCAGTTCTTC; cdr3_aa: CATSGLGLGLYNEQFF
v_call: TRBV12-3/TRBV12-4; j_call: TRBJ1-4; clone_size: NA; d_call: NA; cdr3_nt: TGTGCCAGCAGCCCCGAGTGGGACTCTAATGAAAAACTGTTTTTT; cdr3_aa: CASSPEWDSNEKLFF
v_call: TRBV7-2; j_call: TRBJ2-5; clone_size: few; d_call: NA; cdr3_nt: TGTGCCAGCAGACAGAATCTAAAGCAAGAGACCCAGTACTTC; cdr3_aa: CASRQNLKQETQYF
v_call: TRBV28; j_call: TRBJ1-1; clone_size: NA; d_call: TRBD1; cdr3_nt: TGTGCCAGCAGGCCGGGACAGGGGAGATACACTGAAGCTTTCTTT; cdr3_aa: CASRPGQGRYTEAFF
v_call: TRBV7-8; j_call: TRBJ2-5; clone_size: NA; d_call: TRBD1; cdr3_nt: TGTGCCAGCAGCTTAGCTCTGGGACAGGGAAAGACCCAGTACTTC; cdr3_aa: CASSLALGQGKTQYF
v_call: TRBV7-8; j_call: TRBJ2-1; clone_size: few; d_call: NA; cdr3_nt: TGTGCCAGCAGCTTAAGCCCCCGAGGAACGGACGACAATGAGCAGTTCTTC; cdr3_aa: CASSLSPRGTDDNEQFF
v_call: TRBV20-1; j_call: TRBJ2-3; clone_size: NA; d_call: NA; cdr3_nt: TGCAGTGCTAGTGTAATGGGTCGGCGGGGGCCTAGCACAGATACGCAGTATTTT; cdr3_aa: CSASVMGRRGPSTDTQYF
v_call: TRBV12-3/TRBV12-4; j_call: TRBJ2-2; clone_size: NA; d_call: TRBD2; cdr3_nt: TGTGCCAGCAGTTTAGGTCCTAGCGGGAGGATCACCGGGGAGCTGTTTTTT; cdr3_aa: CASSLGPSGRITGELFF
v_call: TRBV7-8; j_call: TRBJ1-2; clone_size: few; d_call: NA; cdr3_nt: TGTGCCAGCAGCCTACAGACCGGCTATGGCTACACCTTC; cdr3_aa: CASSLQTGYGYTF
v_call: TRBV7-9; j_call: TRBJ2-2; clone_size: NA; d_call: NA; cdr3_nt: TGTGCCAGCAGCGCAAGCTACGGGGAGCTGTTTTTT; cdr3_aa: CASSASYGELFF
v_call: TRBV18; j_call: TRBJ2-1; clone_size: few; d_call: TRBD1; cdr3_nt: TGTGCCAGCTCAGGGTGGGACAGACACAATGAGCAGTTCTTC; cdr3_aa: CASSGWDRHNEQFF
v_call: TRBV27; j_call: TRBJ2-3; clone_size: few; d_call: TRBD2; cdr3_nt: TGTGCCAGCAGTTTATTGAGCGGGGGGGGCACAGATACGCAGTATTTT; cdr3_aa: CASSLLSGGGTDTQYF
v_call: TRBV24-1; j_call: TRBJ2-2; clone_size: NA; d_call: TRBD1; cdr3_nt: TGTGCCACCAGTGAAGGGGGCGACACCGGGGAGCTGTTTTTT; cdr3_aa: CATSEGGDTGELFF
v_call: TRBV2; j_call: TRBJ2-6; clone_size: NA; d_call: NA; cdr3_nt: TGTGCCAGCAGTGGGGTCCGGTCCGGGGCCAACGTCCTGACTTTC; cdr3_aa: CASSGVRSGANVLTF
v_call: TRBV15; j_call: TRBJ2-7; clone_size: few; d_call: NA; cdr3_nt: TGTGCCACCAGCAGGGACGCAGTTTACGAGCAGTACTTC; cdr3_aa: CATSRDAVYEQYF
v_call: TRBV7-8; j_call: TRBJ1-6; clone_size: NA; d_call: NA; cdr3_nt: TGTGCCAGCAGCTTTAGGGGTATGGGTTCACCCCTCCACTTT; cdr3_aa: CASSFRGMGSPLHF
v_call: TRBV12-3/TRBV12-4; j_call: TRBJ1-1; clone_size: NA; d_call: NA; cdr3_nt: TGTGCCAGCACCGAGATCGTCGGGAGTGAAGCTTTCTTT; cdr3_aa: CASTEIVGSEAFF
v_call: TRBV20-1; j_call: TRBJ1-2; clone_size: NA; d_call: NA; cdr3_nt: TGCAGTGCTAGAGAACTGAGGGCTAACTATGGCTACACCTTC; cdr3_aa: CSARELRANYGYTF
v_call: TRBV15; j_call: TRBJ2-3; clone_size: NA; d_call: TRBD2; cdr3_nt: TGTGCCACCAGCAGAGTAGGAACTAGCGATCGCACAGATACGCAGTATTTT; cdr3_aa: CATSRVGTSDRTDTQYF
v_call: TRBV7-8; j_call: TRBJ2-4; clone_size: NA; d_call: TRBD2; cdr3_nt: TGTGCCAGCAGTTTAGTAGCGGGGGGGATGTCCAAAAACATTCAGTACTTC; cdr3_aa: CASSLVAGGMSKNIQYF
v_call: TRBV5-1; j_call: TRBJ2-3; clone_size: many; d_call: NA; cdr3_nt: TGCGCCAGCAGCTTGGGGGCGGGTGATACGCAGTATTTT; cdr3_aa: CASSLGAGDTQYF
v_call: TRBV29-1; j_call: TRBJ2-4; clone_size: NA; d_call: TRBD2; cdr3_nt: TGCAGCGCCACCAGCTTGATAGGACTAGCGAACATTCAGTACTTC; cdr3_aa: CSATSLIGLANIQYF
v_call: TRBV20-1; j_call: TRBJ1-5; clone_size: NA; d_call: TRBD1; cdr3_nt: TGCAGTGCTAGAAACCGGGACAGTCCTTCATTTAGCAATCAGCCCCAGCATTTT; cdr3_aa: CSARNRDSPSFSNQPQHF
v_call: TRBV29-1; j_call: TRBJ2-7; clone_size: NA; d_call: NA; cdr3_nt: TGCAGCGTTGTGACAGCGGTAGAGCAGTACTTC; cdr3_aa: CSVVTAVEQYF
v_call: TRBV5-7; j_call: TRBJ2-6; clone_size: NA; d_call: TRBD1; cdr3_nt: TGTGCCAGCAGCTTCGACAGGGACGGATCTGGGGCCAACGTCCTGACTTTC; cdr3_aa: CASSFDRDGSGANVLTF
v_call: TRBV7-3; j_call: TRBJ2-2; clone_size: NA; d_call: NA; cdr3_nt: TGTGCCAGCAGTCAGGGCCCGAGTAGCACCGGGGAGCTGTTTTTT; cdr3_aa: CASSQGPSSTGELFF
v_call: TRBV5-1; j_call: TRBJ2-3; clone_size: NA; d_call: TRBD1; cdr3_nt: TGCGCCAGCAGCTTGGATGGACAGGGGGTGGCAGATACGCAGTATTTT; cdr3_aa: CASSLDGQGVADTQYF
v_call: TRBV20-1; j_call: TRBJ2-7; clone_size: NA; d_call: TRBD1; cdr3_nt: TGCAGTGCAGGACAGGTAATTGGCGAGCAGTACTTC; cdr3_aa: CSAGQVIGEQYF
v_call: TRBV7-9; j_call: TRBJ2-7; clone_size: NA; d_call: NA; cdr3_nt: TGTGCCAGCAGCTCCCCTCCGACGGGATTAGGTTACGAGCAGTACTTC; cdr3_aa: CASSSPPTGLGYEQYF